The entry below describes one T cell receptor beta chain. Its specificity is not known. This record belongs to a study of CD8 T cells in ankylosing spondylitis. Study-wide results and caveats: For ankylosing spondylitis blood, a TCR beta motif of about eight highly homologous variants appeared characteristic.

V was clipped by 4 bases and J by 2 bases; unmatched bases: 3. Germline V lookup: CDR1 MNHEY, CDR2 SVGAGI. This CDR3 contains 14 residues. Each CDR3 protein is one row after TCRdb ran MiXCR on the 5' RACE reads. The data show 750,000 to 850,000 distinct CDR3 sequences, roughly 12% seen once. The sequenced material came from blood, either unsorted or a sorted T cell fraction (not recorded which). This chain connects TRBV6-5 to TRBJ2-3, with 7 bases matching TRBD2. The sequence was obtained from a male donor with ankylosing spondylitis. The CDR3 DNA follows: TGTGCCAGCAGTTGGGAGGGTTACACAGATACGCAGTATTTT. As protein: CASSWEGYTDTQYF.